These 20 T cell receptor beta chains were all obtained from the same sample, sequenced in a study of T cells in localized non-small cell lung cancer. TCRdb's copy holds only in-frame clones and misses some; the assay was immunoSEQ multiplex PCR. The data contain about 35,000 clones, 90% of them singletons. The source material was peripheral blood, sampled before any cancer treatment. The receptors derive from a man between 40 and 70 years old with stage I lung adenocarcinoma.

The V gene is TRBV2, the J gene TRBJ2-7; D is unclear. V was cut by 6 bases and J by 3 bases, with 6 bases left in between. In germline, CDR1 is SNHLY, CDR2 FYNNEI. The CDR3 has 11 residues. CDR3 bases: TGTGCCAGCAGCCTCGTCTACGAGCAGTACTTC. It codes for CASSLVYEQYF.

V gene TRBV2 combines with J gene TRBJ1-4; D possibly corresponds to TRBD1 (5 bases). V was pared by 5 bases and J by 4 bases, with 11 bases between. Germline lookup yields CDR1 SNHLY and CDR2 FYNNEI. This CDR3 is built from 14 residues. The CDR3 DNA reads TGTGCCAGCAGTCTCGGGGCTCTTAATGAAAAACTGTTTTTT. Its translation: CASSLGALNEKLFF.

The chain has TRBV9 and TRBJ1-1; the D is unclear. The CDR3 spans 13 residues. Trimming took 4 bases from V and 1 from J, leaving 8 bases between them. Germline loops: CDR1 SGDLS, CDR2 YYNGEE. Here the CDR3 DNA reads TGTGCCAGCAGCCCGACCGCGAACACTGAAGCTTTCTTT. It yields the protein CASSPTANTEAFF.

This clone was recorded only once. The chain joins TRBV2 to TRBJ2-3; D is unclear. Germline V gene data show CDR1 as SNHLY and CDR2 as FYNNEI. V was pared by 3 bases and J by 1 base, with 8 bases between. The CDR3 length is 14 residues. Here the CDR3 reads CASSDVSGTDTQYF. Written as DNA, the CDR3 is TGTGCCAGCAGTGACGTGTCCGGCACAGATACGCAGTATTTT. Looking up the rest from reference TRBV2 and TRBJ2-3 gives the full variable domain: EPEVTQTPSHQVTQMGQEVILRCVPISNHLYFYWYRQILGQKVEFLVSFYNNEISEKSEIFDDQFSVERPDGSNFTLKIRSTKLEDSAMYFCASSDVSGTDTQYFGPGTRLTVL.

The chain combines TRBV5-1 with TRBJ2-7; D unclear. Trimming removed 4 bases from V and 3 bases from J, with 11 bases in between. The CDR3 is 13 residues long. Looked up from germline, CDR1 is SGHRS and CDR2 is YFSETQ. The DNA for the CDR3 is TGCGCCAGCAGCCTTGCCAAAGACTACGAGCAGTACTTC. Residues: CASSLAKDYEQYF.

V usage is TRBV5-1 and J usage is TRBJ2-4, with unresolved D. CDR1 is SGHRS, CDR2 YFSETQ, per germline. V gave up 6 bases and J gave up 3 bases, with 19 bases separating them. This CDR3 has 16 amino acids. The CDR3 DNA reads TGCGCCAGCACCCCGGTCTCCTCTTTGTACAAAAACATTCAGTACTTC. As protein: CASTPVSSLYKNIQYF.

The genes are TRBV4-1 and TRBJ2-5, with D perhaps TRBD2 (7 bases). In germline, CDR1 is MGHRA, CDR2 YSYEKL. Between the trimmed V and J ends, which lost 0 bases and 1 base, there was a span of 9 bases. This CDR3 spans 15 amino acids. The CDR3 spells CASSQEGGVQETQYF. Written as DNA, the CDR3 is TGCGCCAGCAGCCAAGAAGGGGGGGTCCAAGAGACCCAGTACTTC.

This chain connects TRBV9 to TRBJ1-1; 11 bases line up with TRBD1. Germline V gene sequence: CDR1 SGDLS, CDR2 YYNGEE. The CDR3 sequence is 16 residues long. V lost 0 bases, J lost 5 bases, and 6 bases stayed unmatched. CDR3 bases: TGTGCCAGCAGCGTAGGGACAGGGGGCGCGTGGACTGAAGCTTTCTTT. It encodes CASSVGTGGAWTEAFF. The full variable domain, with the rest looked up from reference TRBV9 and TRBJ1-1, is DSGVTQTPKHLITATGQRVTLRCSPRSGDLSVYWYQQSLDQGLQFLIQYYNGEERAKGNILERFSAQQFPDLHSELNLSSLELGDSALYFCASSVGTGGAWTEAFFGQGTRLTVV.

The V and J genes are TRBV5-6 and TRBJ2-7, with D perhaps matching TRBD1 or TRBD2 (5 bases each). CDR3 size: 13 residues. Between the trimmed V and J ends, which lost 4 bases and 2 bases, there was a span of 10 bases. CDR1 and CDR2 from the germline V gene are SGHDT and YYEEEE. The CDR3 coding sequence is TGTGCCAGCAGCGTGGGACGGACCTACGAGCAGTACTTC. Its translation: CASSVGRTYEQYF.

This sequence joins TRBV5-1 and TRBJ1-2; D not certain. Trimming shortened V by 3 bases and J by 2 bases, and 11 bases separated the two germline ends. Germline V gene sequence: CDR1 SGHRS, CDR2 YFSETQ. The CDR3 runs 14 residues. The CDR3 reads CASSWTRYNYGYTF. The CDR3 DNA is TGCGCCAGCAGCTGGACCCGTTACAACTATGGCTACACCTTC.

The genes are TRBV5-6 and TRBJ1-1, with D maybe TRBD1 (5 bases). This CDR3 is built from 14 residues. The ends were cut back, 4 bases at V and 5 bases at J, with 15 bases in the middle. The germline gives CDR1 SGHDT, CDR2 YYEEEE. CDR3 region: CASSERGRRTEAFF. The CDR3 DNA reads TGTGCCAGCAGCGAGCGGGGCAGACGGACTGAAGCTTTCTTT.

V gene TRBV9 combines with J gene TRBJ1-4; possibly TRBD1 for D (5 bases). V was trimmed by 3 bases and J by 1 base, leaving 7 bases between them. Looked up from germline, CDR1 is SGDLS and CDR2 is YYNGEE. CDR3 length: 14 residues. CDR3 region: CASSGGGTNEKLFF. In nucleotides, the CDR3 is TGTGCCAGCAGCGGCGGGGGAACTAATGAAAAACTGTTTTTT.

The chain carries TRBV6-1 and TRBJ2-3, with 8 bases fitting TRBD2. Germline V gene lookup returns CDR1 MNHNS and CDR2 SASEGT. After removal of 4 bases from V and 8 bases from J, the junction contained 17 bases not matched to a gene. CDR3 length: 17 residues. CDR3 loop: CASSAAPSGGARGTQYF. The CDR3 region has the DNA TGTGCCAGCAGTGCCGCCCCGAGCGGGGGAGCCCGCGGTACGCAGTATTTT.

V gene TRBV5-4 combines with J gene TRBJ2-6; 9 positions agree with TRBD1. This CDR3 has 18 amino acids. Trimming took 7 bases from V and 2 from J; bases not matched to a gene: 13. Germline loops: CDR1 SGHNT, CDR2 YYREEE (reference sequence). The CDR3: CASGGTGRKGTGANVLTF. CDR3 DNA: TGTGCCAGCGGGGGGACAGGGCGGAAGGGGACTGGGGCCAACGTCCTGACTTTC.

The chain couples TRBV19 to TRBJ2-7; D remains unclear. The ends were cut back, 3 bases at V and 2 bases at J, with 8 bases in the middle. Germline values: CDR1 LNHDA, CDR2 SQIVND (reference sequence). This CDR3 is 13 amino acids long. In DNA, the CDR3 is TGTGCCAGTAGTATGGTACCCCCCTACGAGCAGTACTTC. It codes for CASSMVPPYEQYF.

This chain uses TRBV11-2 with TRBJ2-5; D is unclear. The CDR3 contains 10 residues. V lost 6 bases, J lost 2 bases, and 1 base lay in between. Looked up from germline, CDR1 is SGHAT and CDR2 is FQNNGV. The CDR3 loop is CASSQETQYF. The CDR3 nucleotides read TGTGCCAGCAGTCAAGAGACCCAGTACTTC.

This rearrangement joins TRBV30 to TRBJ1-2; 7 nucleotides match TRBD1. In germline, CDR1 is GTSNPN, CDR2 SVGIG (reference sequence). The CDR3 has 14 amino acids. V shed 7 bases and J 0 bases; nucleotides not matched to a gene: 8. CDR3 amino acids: CASLGTVANYGYTF. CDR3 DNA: TGTGCCTCGCTTGGGACAGTAGCTAACTATGGCTACACCTTC.

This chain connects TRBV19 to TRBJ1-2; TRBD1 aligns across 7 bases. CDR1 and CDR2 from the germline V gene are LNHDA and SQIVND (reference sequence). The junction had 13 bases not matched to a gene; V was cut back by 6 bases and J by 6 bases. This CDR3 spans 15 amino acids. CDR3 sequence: CASSRQGRNQHGYTF. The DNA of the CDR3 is TGTGCCAGTAGCAGACAGGGTCGAAATCAGCATGGCTACACCTTC.

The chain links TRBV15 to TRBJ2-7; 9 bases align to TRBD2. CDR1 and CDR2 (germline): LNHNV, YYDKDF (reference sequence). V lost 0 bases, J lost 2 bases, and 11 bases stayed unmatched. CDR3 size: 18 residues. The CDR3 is CATSRDYGRPSGTYEQYF. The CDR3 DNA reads TGTGCCACCAGCAGAGATTACGGCAGGCCTAGCGGGACCTACGAGCAGTACTTC.

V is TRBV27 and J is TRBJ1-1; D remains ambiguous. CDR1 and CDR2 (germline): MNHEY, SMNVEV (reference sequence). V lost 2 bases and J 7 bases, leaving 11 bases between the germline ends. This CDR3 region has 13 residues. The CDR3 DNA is TGTGCCAGCAGTTTAGTCGTGGGGAGTGAAGCTTTCTTT. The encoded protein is CASSLVVGSEAFF.